Below, one T cell receptor (beta chain) is given with its context. Its cognate antigen is unknown. These data belong to a study of shared clonotypes between healthy human individuals. Notes on the study in general: When naive CD4 clonotypes were compared across a handful of donors, about 4.8% were shared.

V was pared by 3 bases and J by 0 bases, with 9 bases between. CDR3 length: 14 amino acids. Looked up from germline, CDR1 is SGHRS and CDR2 is YFSETQ. Method: immunoSEQ multiplex PCR; TCRdb's copy keeps in-frame clones and lacks some. The table includes roughly 1 million clones, approximately 72% detected once. Sequenced: memory CD4+ T cells sorted from blood. Subset indicated: CD45RA-negative fraction. The source of this sequence is a man between 18 and 29 years old in good health. The chain carries TRBV5-1 and TRBJ1-1; D gene unclear. The CDR3 is CASSSEGVNTEAFF. CDR3 in DNA: TGCGCCAGCAGCTCGGAGGGAGTGAACACTGAAGCTTTCTTT.